This T cell receptor beta chain was documented in a study of T cells and Merkel cell carcinoma outcomes (dated by TCRdb to the early 2020s). Concerning the study at large: The tumor T-cell repertoire, together with T-cell density, was examined as a predictor of clinical outcome in patients with Merkel cell carcinoma.

The samples were obtained from people who had Merkel cell carcinoma. Receptor libraries were prepared by the immunoSEQ multiplex PCR assay. TCRdb obtained this table from immuneACCESS and retained in-frame rearrangements with V and J assigned. These tables miss some clones; where compared with another copy, unresolved V genes account for less than half of the shortfall, and the remainder is unexplained. This sample holds fewer than 20,000 clones; more than 80% were observed only once. In total, the top ten clones hold approximately 10% of the sample. This clone occurred once. This clone's antigen is unknown. Base qualities were left out, and no much larger clone turns up one base away. Overall results and qualifications from the work: The combination of T-cell repertoire features and T-cell density was reported to predict clinical outcomes in patients with Merkel cell carcinoma.

Looking up the germline V gene yields CDR1 MDHEN and CDR2 SYDVKM. Trimming accounts for 6 bases at V and 5 bases at J, while the number of junction bases matched to no gene is 6. The CDR3 runs 13 residues from the cysteine to the phenylalanine. The CDR3 DNA has 39 bases and is translated from base 1. The sequence derives from a human donor with Merkel cell carcinoma. The rearrangement combines TRBV28 with TRBJ1-2; 7 middle bases align to TRBD1. Specimen: tumor tissue from Merkel cell carcinoma. The CDR3 protein: CASRPGTAYGYTF. The DNA reads as follows: TGTGCCAGCAGACCTGGGACAGCGTATGGCTACACCTTC.